This TCR beta chain was observed in a study of blood T cell repertoires in COVID-19. Study in general: The origin of the acute and convalescent COVID-19 samples was the United States, Italy and Spain. Sources were T cells, B-cell-depleted T cells, or PBMCs; the material itself was cDNA or gDNA.

Per the original data handling: Reference gene primer amplification in the assay estimated nucleated cell counts. Profiling relied on immunoSEQ multiplex PCR, and the TCRdb table lists in-frame clones only, not all of them. The V and J calls and clone size are taken from that table; D and trimming were inferred from the DNA. The table records roughly 50,000 clones, 75% to 85% of them present only once. Only one count was recorded for this clone. The CDR3 covers 17 residues. Trimming stripped 0 bases from V and 0 bases from J, with 15 bases between. CDR1 and CDR2 from the germline V gene are SGHDT and YYEEEE.

This chain uses TRBV5-6 with TRBJ1-2; no firm D call. The specimen sequenced was peripheral blood. The TCR sequence derives from a woman aged 60-70 years with acute or convalescent COVID-19. The CDR3 nucleotides read TGTGCCAGCAGCTTGGATCTTGGCAGGATCTCTAACTATGGCTACACCTTC. Its translation is CASSLDLGRISNYGYTF. Drawing the rest from reference TRBV5-6 and TRBJ1-2, the complete variable domain is DAGVTQSPTHLIKTRGQQVTLRCSPKSGHDTVSWYQQALGQGPQFIFQYYEEEERQRGNFPDRFSGHQFPNYSSELNVNALLLGDSALYLCASSLDLGRISNYGYTFGSGTRLTVV.